This T cell receptor (beta chain) was profiled in a study of blood T cell repertoires in COVID-19. Study context: Sources were T cells, B-cell-depleted T cells, or PBMCs; the material itself was cDNA or gDNA.

TCRdb keeps only in-frame clones here, not all; method: immunoSEQ multiplex PCR. The profile shows 65,000 to 75,000 clones, 75% to 90% of them singletons. The sequencing sample was made of peripheral blood. The source of this sequence is a woman aged 45-60 years with active COVID-19.

CDR3 nucleotides: TGTGCCAGCAGTTTAGAGGGGGCAGGTCCGCCCCAGCATTTT. It is translated as CASSLEGAGPPQHF. The V gene is TRBV27, the J gene TRBJ1-5; TRBD1 matches at 7 bases. J gave up 9 bases and V 2 bases, and 7 bases lay outside the gene matches. Germline V gene data show CDR1 as MNHEY and CDR2 as SMNVEV (reference sequence). This CDR3 contains 14 residues.